This T cell receptor (beta chain) was identified in a study of blood T cells in healthy people across ages. Per individual sample, total RNA of at least 5 micrograms was extracted. Using a J-beta primer mix together with a sample-barcoded 5' primer, a second PCR was run for roughly 6 to 11 cycles. At least 2.5 million CDR3-containing paired-end reads were obtained per sample. MiXCR was run by TCRdb on the 5' RACE reads, yielding one entry per CDR3 protein. Among about 1.5 million distinct CDR3 sequences, approximately 43% were seen once, and the ten largest hold roughly 3.7%. This clonotype has a handful of counts. Trimming removed 1 base from V and 2 bases from J; junction bases left unmatched: 3. The germline CDR1 and CDR2 sequences are SGDLS and YYNGEE. CDR3 length equals 16 residues.

This receptor was identified in a woman aged 18-35 years in good health. This sequence joins TRBV9 and TRBJ2-5; the match to TRBD2 covers 12 bases. Sequenced sample: blood. CDR3 in amino acids: CASSVQLAGGQETQYF. DNA for the CDR3: TGTGCCAGCAGCGTACAGCTAGCGGGGGGGCAAGAGACCCAGTACTTC.